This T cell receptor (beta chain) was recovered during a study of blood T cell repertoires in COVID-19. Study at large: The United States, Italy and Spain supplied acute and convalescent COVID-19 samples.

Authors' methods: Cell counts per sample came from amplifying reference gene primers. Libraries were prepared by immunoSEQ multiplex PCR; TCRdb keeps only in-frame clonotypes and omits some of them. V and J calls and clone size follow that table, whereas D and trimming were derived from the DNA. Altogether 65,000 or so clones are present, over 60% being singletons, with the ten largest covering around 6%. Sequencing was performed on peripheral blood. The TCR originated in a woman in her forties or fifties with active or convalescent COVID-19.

CDR3 amino acids: CASSQLLNRGQSYGYTF. The CDR3 region has the DNA TGTGCCAGCAGCCAACTCCTAAACAGGGGGCAGAGCTATGGCTACACCTTC. This chain uses TRBV3-1 (or the pseudogene TRBV3-2) with TRBJ1-2; TRBD1 matches at 9 bases. V lost 2 bases, J lost 4 bases, and 11 bases stayed unmatched. Per germline, CDR1 LGHDT and CDR2 YNNKEL (reference sequence). This CDR3 is built from 17 residues.